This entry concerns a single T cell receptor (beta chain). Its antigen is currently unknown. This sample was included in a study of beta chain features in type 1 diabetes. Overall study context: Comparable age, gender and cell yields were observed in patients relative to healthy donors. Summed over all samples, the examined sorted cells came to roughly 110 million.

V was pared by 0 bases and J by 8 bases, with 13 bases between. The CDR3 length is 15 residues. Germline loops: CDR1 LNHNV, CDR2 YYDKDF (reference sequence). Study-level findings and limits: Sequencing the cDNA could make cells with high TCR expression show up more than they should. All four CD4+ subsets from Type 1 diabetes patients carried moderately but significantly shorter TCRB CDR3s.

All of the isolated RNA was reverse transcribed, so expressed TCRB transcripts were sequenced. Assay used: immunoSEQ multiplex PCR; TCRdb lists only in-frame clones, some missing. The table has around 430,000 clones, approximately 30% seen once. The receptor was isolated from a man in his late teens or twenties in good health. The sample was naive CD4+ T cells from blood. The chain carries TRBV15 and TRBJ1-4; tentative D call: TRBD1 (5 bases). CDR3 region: CATSRDPGRDEKLFF. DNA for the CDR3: TGTGCCACCAGCAGAGATCCCGGCAGGGACGAAAAACTGTTTTTT.